Presented here are 22 T cell receptor beta chains from one specimen sequenced in a study of vaccination effects on CD4 cells after COVID-19. TCRdb keeps only in-frame clones here, not all; method: immunoSEQ multiplex PCR. In the table there are about 31,000 clones, about 72% of which are singletons. The antigens these receptors bind are not known. The ViraFEST assay expanded antigen-specific CD4+ T cells with viral peptide pools before sequencing. Culture lasted 10 days before CD4+ T cell isolation. The specimen comprised CD4+ T cells from PBMCs cultured with HCoV-229E spike peptides, sampled before COVID-19 vaccination. The receptors here all came from a human donor who received a COVID-19 vaccine.

The genes are TRBV15 and TRBJ1-2; TRBD1 aligns across 12 bases. V lost 2 bases, J lost 6 bases, and 7 bases stayed unmatched. Per the germline V gene, CDR1 is LNHNV and CDR2 is YYDKDF (reference sequence). The CDR3 covers 16 residues. The CDR3 sequence is CATSRLGQGARNGYTF. For the CDR3, the DNA is TGTGCCACCAGCAGATTGGGACAGGGGGCGAGGAATGGCTACACCTTC. The full variable domain, in which reference TRBV15 and TRBJ1-2 provide the parts outside the CDR3, is DAMVIQNPRYQVTQFGKPVTLSCSQTLNHNVMYWYQQKSSQAPKLLFHYYDKDFNNEADTPDNFQSRRPNTSFCFLDIRSPGLGDTAMYLCATSRLGQGARNGYTFGSGTRLTVV.

This clone was recorded once. J is TRBJ2-5 and V is TRBV27; the D gene is possibly TRBD2 (6 bases). V shed 1 base and J shed 5 bases, with 14 bases lying between them. CDR3 length: 15 amino acids. Germline CDR1 is MNHEY and CDR2 is SMNVEV (reference sequence). CDR3 sequence: CASSLFRGNRETQYF. The DNA for the CDR3 is TGTGCCAGCAGTTTATTTCGGGGGAACCGGGAGACCCAGTACTTC.

This rearrangement joins TRBV2 to TRBJ1-2; 9 bases agree with TRBD1. Germline trimming cut 4 bases from V and 8 bases from J; bases unmatched to any gene: 5. The CDR3 is made up of 13 amino acids. Germline V gene data show CDR1 as SNHLY and CDR2 as FYNNEI. The CDR3 is CASSADRGGGYTF. The CDR3 bases are TGTGCCAGCAGTGCTGACAGGGGGGGAGGCTACACCTTC.

The V gene is TRBV2, the J gene TRBJ1-2, with a tentative D call TRBD1 (5 bases). Deletions cut 3 bases from V and 8 bases from J, with 13 bases between. Germline assignment: CDR1 SNHLY and CDR2 FYNNEI. There are 13 residues in the CDR3. The CDR3 reads CASSEIRAGGYTF. In DNA, the CDR3 is TGTGCCAGCAGTGAGATCAGGGCTGGCGGCTACACCTTC.

The V call is TRBV15, the J call TRBJ2-3, with unresolved D. Germline CDR1 is LNHNV and CDR2 is YYDKDF (reference sequence). The germline V and J ends were trimmed by 0 bases and 2 bases, with 9 bases remaining between them. The CDR3 sequence is 15 residues long. The DNA for the CDR3 is TGTGCCACCAGCAGAGATCCGACCCCCACAGATACGCAGTATTTT. Residues: CATSRDPTPTDTQYF.

V gene TRBV10-3 combines with J gene TRBJ1-4, with D uncertain. Trimming cost V 7 bases and J 3 bases, with 9 bases left between them. This CDR3 has 13 residues. Germline CDR1 is ENHRY and CDR2 is SYGVKD. The DNA for the CDR3 is TGTGCCATCAAGGCTCCACCTAATGAAAAACTGTTTTTT. Translating gives CAIKAPPNEKLFF.

In DNA form, the CDR3 reads TGTGCCAGCAGCTTATTTGCCGTGGGCTACAATGAGCAGTTCTTC. Its translation is CASSLFAVGYNEQFF. The V and J genes are TRBV7-2 and TRBJ2-1; D not certain. Trimming shortened V by 2 bases and J by 3 bases, and 11 bases separated the two germline ends. Per germline, CDR1 SGHTA and CDR2 FQGNSA. The CDR3 extends over 15 amino acids.

The chain links TRBV7-6 to TRBJ1-2; 8 nucleotides agree with TRBD1. Germline V CDR1 and CDR2: SGHVS, FNYEAQ. The CDR3 has 14 amino acids. V gave up 5 bases and J gave up 2 bases; unmatched junction bases: 4. The CDR3 DNA is TGTGCCAGCAGCATAGGACAGGGAAACTATGGCTACACCTTC. Residues: CASSIGQGNYGYTF. Full variable domain (missing parts from reference TRBV7-6 and TRBJ1-2): GAGVSQSPRYKVTKRGQDVALRCDPISGHVSLYWYRQALGQGPEFLTYFNYEAQQDKSGLPNDRFSAERPEGSISTLTIQRTEQRDSAMYRCASSIGQGNYGYTFGSGTRLTVV.

The rearrangement links TRBV5-8 to TRBJ2-3; D possibly corresponds to TRBD1 (5 bases). With 3 bases removed from V and 0 bases from J, the gap between germline ends came to 8 bases. Per germline, CDR1 SGHTS and CDR2 YDEGEE. CDR3 length: 14 amino acids. As DNA, the CDR3 is TGTGCCAGCAGCTCGGACATAAGCACAGATACGCAGTATTTT. It translates to CASSSDISTDTQYF.

This clone has only a few counts. The chain is built from TRBV15 and TRBJ1-1; D gene ambiguous. Germline V gives CDR1 LNHNV, CDR2 YYDKDF (reference sequence). The CDR3 covers 12 residues. The germline V and J ends were trimmed by 1 base and 6 bases, with 6 bases remaining between them. CDR3 region: CATSRAGAEAFF. The CDR3 region has the DNA TGTGCCACCAGCAGAGCAGGCGCTGAAGCTTTCTTT.

The chain joins TRBV20-1 to TRBJ2-7; possible D gene TRBD2, 6 bases. The CDR3 totals 11 residues. V lost 8 bases and J 6 bases, leaving 14 bases between the germline ends. The V gene's germline CDR1 is DFQATT and CDR2 SNEGSKA (reference sequence). The CDR3 DNA reads TGCAGTTCCCGCGGGGAGTCCGAGCAGTACTTC. It yields the protein CSSRGESEQYF.

V and J are TRBV7-2 and TRBJ2-4, with D unclear. This CDR3 is built from 12 residues. V gave up 1 base and J gave up 12 bases, with 10 bases separating them. CDR1 is SGHTA and CDR2 is FQGNSA in the germline V gene. The CDR3 nucleotides are TGTGCCAGCAGCTTAGATGGCAGCTCTCAGTACTTC. Encoded protein: CASSLDGSSQYF.

This rearrangement joins TRBV6-5 to TRBJ1-1; D is undetermined. The CDR3 covers 15 residues. In germline, CDR1 is MNHEY, CDR2 SVGAGI. V lost 0 bases and J lost 0, with 8 bases in between. The DNA of the CDR3 is TGTGCCAGCAGTTACTCCGCCGGAATGAACACTGAAGCTTTCTTT. It encodes CASSYSAGMNTEAFF.

The rearrangement uses TRBV18 and TRBJ2-7; the match to TRBD2 covers 10 bases. V lost 3 bases, J lost 0 bases, and 8 bases stayed unmatched. Looked up from germline, CDR1 is KGHSH and CDR2 is LQKENI. CDR3 length: 17 amino acids. The CDR3 reads CASSPSSGTSASYEQYF. The CDR3 nucleotides read TGTGCCAGCTCACCCTCCTCCGGGACTAGCGCCTCCTACGAGCAGTACTTC.

The chain combines TRBV7-9 with TRBJ2-2; D gene unclear. Trimming left V 1 base short and J 4 bases short, with 10 bases between. The germline CDR1 and CDR2 sequences are SEHNR and FQNEAQ (reference sequence). This CDR3 region has 15 residues. Written as DNA, the CDR3 is TGTGCCAGCAGCTTAGACGCCAGCCGCACCGGGGAGCTGTTTTTT. Amino acids: CASSLDASRTGELFF.

This clone was detected many times. The genes are TRBV18 and TRBJ1-2; 8 nucleotides line up with TRBD1. Trimming took 3 bases from V and 4 from J; bases not matched to a gene: 1. Germline lookup yields CDR1 KGHSH and CDR2 LQKENI. The CDR3 runs to 13 residues. CDR3 residues: CASSPDRGYGYTF. The CDR3 DNA follows: TGTGCCAGCTCACCCGACAGGGGCTATGGCTACACCTTC.

V usage is TRBV10-3 and J usage is TRBJ2-7; the match to TRBD1 covers 7 bases. Germline trimming cut 4 bases from V and 3 bases from J; bases unmatched to any gene: 6. The CDR3 has 14 amino acids. Germline V gene lookup returns CDR1 ENHRY and CDR2 SYGVKD. Here the CDR3 DNA reads TGTGCCATCAGTGGCTCGGACAGGTTCTACGAGCAGTACTTC. It codes for CAISGSDRFYEQYF.

This rearrangement joins TRBV19 to TRBJ1-4, with TRBD1 matching 7 bases. The CDR3 is 15 amino acids. Germline lookup yields CDR1 LNHDA and CDR2 SQIVND (reference sequence). J lost 5 bases, V lost 3 bases, and 6 bases had no gene match. The CDR3 coding sequence is TGTGCCAGTAGTATTCAGGGGGGACAAAATGAAAAACTGTTTTTT. Translation gives CASSIQGGQNEKLFF.

This clone was counted many times. This sequence joins TRBV20-1 and TRBJ2-4; 8 bases line up with TRBD1. The V and J ends lost 6 bases and 9 bases, in that order; junction bases with no gene match: 4. The CDR3 sequence is 11 residues long. Germline CDR1 and CDR2: DFQATT and SNEGSKA (reference sequence). The chain's CDR3 is CSAGQEGIQYF. CDR3 DNA sequence: TGCAGTGCGGGACAGGAGGGCATTCAGTACTTC.

J is TRBJ1-1 and V is TRBV2; the D gene is possibly TRBD1 (5 bases). The CDR3 contains 14 residues. Germline V gene lookup returns CDR1 SNHLY and CDR2 FYNNEI. The V and J ends lost 5 bases and 6 bases respectively, with 16 bases between them. The CDR3 reads CASSPLGRGAEAFF. CDR3 bases: TGTGCCAGCAGTCCCTTAGGGAGGGGCGCTGAAGCTTTCTTT.

This sequence joins TRBV15 and TRBJ2-2, with 13 nucleotides matching TRBD2. Losses at the gene ends were 10 bases for V and 1 base for J; bases not matched to a gene: 3. The CDR3 spans 15 residues. Germline V gene data show CDR1 as LNHNV and CDR2 as YYDKDF (reference sequence). In nucleotides, the CDR3 is TGTGCCATCAGGACTAGCGGGGGGAACACCGGGGAGCTGTTTTTT. The encoded protein is CAIRTSGGNTGELFF.

This clone has only one observation. CDR3 loop: CASSQEAGNTEAFF. CDR3 bases: TGCGCCAGCAGCCAAGAGGCGGGGAACACTGAAGCTTTCTTT. The chain links TRBV4-3 to TRBJ1-1, with D uncertain. The V and J ends lost 0 bases and 1 base respectively, with 6 bases between them. This CDR3 is 14 amino acids long. Germline V gene sequence: CDR1 LGHNA, CDR2 YSLEER.